This record looks at one T cell receptor (beta chain) sequence and its context. The antigen it binds to is not known. One base away there is no much larger clone; base qualities are not given. V is trimmed back by 4 bases and J by 2 bases, and the junction contains 5 bases that no gene match accounts for. For CDR1 and CDR2, the germline V gene (reference sequence) lists GTSNPN and SVGIG. Measured from the cysteine to the phenylalanine, the CDR3 is 13 residues long. Of the read, only the CDR3 DNA is kept; its 39 bases are in frame from base 1. This record comes from a study of cytomegalovirus exposure and HLA in healthy donors (dated by TCRdb to about 2017). As for the study more broadly: An earlier analysis of more than 550 of the donors reported 276 Gb of sequence data and 95 million to 130 million unique TCR beta sequences obtained from 180 million or so T cells. An early release that covered about 600 HLA-typed donors contained 300 to 350 gigabases of sequencing data and some 87 million unique TCR sequences. Among the roughly 400 genotyped donors, about 83% belonged to the genetic ancestry cluster associated with self-reported Caucasian donors. The aim of the study was to test whether cataloging public T cell receptors could identify signatures of past pathogen exposure. The study used immunosequencing to profile the T cell repertoires of 666 subjects and linked those repertoires to cytomegalovirus serostatus. In addition to the first cohort of 666 subjects, a separate validation cohort of approximately 110 different subjects was used. To predict cytomegalovirus infection status, the study combined high-throughput TCR immunosequencing, statistical association of individual TCRs with disease status, and machine learning. In a later analysis, previously published TCR beta repertoires from more than 500 donors were re-analyzed and high-resolution HLA genotyping was added so that TCR occurrence patterns could be studied. In the later analysis, no new phenotypic data were used to find candidate immune exposures; instead, reliance was placed on TCR beta sequences and their occurrence across donors. To decide whether each TCR beta V gene segment behaved as functional or pseudogenic, an earlier analysis of some 570 of the donors relied on high-throughput TCR beta sequencing. Alongside the repertoire data, information on donor age, sex, ethnicity and CMV serostatus was compiled. Genome-wide SNP genotypes for about three fifths of the roughly 670 donors were used in a later genetic analysis, which treated that subset as a discovery cohort. Every repertoire in the discovery cohort had been generated on one and the same sequencing platform. HLA typing included class I and class II loci at four-digit resolution. Typing coverage differed by locus: A, B, C, DRB1 and DQB1 were typed in roughly 620-640 donors, DQA1 in 500 to 550, DPA1 in around 610, and DPB1 in approximately 450. Roughly five DR-DQ haplotypes were treated as single units for association and clustering because of strong linkage in the cohort. Across approximately 420 genotyped donors of the cohort, an average of approximately 240,000 unique TCR beta nucleotide sequences per donor were sequenced, and around 20% of those sequences were non-productive.

The library was produced with the immunoSEQ multiplex PCR assay. A mixture of 60 forward primers for TCR Vbeta segments and 13 reverse primers for TCR Jbeta segments was used in the multiplex PCR. The CDR3 region of rearranged TCR beta genes was amplified from genomic DNA by a multiplex PCR assay. Amplified TCR beta libraries were sequenced as 87-base-pair reads on the Illumina HiSeq System. The study's processing was this. A later analysis counted some 74 million unique TCR beta chains across the 550 to 700 repertoires, and some 12 million of these chains were shared by at least two donors. A nearest-neighbor algorithm error-corrected the raw reads and collapsed the reads into unique sequences, merging closely related sequences to remove PCR and sequencing errors. To assign V, D and J gene segments, CDR3 sequences were aligned to IMGT reference sequences. For a sequence to be retained, a match of at least six nucleotides to both a V gene segment and a J gene segment was required. A rearrangement was called productive if the CDR3 had no stop codons and remained in frame with V and J, and every other rearrangement was called non-productive. CDR3 was defined according to IMGT convention as the region running from the second conserved V-encoded cysteine to the conserved J-encoded phenylalanine. In an earlier analysis of 587 of the donors, sequences lacking an unambiguous match to a single V gene segment were excluded. In an earlier analysis of more than 500 of the donors, a V segment was called functional when productive rearrangements were above 56.7%, and segregating when the standard deviation between donors exceeded 5%. A statistical classification framework was developed to diagnose cytomegalovirus status using the catalog of TCR beta chain sequences. V and J gene assignment, in a later analysis, came from comparing TCR nucleotide sequences with IMGT/GENE-DB human TR gene sequences. A later analysis assigned CDR3 sequences and most-parsimonious VDJ recombination scenarios with the TCRdist pipeline. In a later analysis, each TCR beta chain was defined by its CDR3 amino acid sequence together with its V-gene family, and reads lacking a unique V-gene family were excluded. To address suspected cross-contamination and a sequencing artifact, a later analysis removed 450 to 700 highly shared, low-generation-probability nucleotide sequences. In a later analysis, a clonal expansion index was calculated for each public chain from normalized within-repertoire ranks of inferred template counts. In a later analysis, generation probabilities were computed with a VDJ recombination model fitted to out-of-frame rearrangements, and the resulting probabilities were checked against IGoR. In a later analysis, hypergeometric tests were used to score TCR-TCR, TCR-HLA and TCR-CMV co-occurrence, with a repertoire-size bias correction applied to TCR pairs. False discovery rates were estimated in a later analysis by permuting HLA or CMV assignments 20 times. In a later analysis, co-occurring TCRs were grouped using DBSCAN, with TCRdist sequence similarity added in when clustering inside HLA-allele-positive subsets. For co-occurrence clustering, repertoires with fewer than 30,000 or more than 120,000 public chains were excluded, along with five or six repertoires with anomalous nucleotide sharing. In TCRdb, the immuneACCESS table is reduced to in-frame sequences with V and J assigned. These tables do not hold every clone; where another copy was compared, an unresolved V gene accounts for under half, and the others remain unexplained. The DNA gave D and trimming, while V, J and clone size come from that table. This sample gives 180,000 or so clones in total; around 80% of them show up just once. The ten largest clonotypes hold about 1.9% of the sample.

Broader findings and caveats from the paper: A further reported finding was that TCR beta sequences accurately predicted the HLA-A and HLA-B alleles for most subjects in the first cohort. While some public TCRs were present in many individuals, most TCR sequences turned up only very rarely across donors. According to a later analysis, most CMV-associated TCR beta chains appeared to be HLA-restricted, and the HLA associations seemed to be driven largely by CMV exposure. A cluster of highly shared sequence variants was judged likely to represent a technical artifact of the sequencing pipeline. A later analysis associated 15,000 or so TCR beta sequences with specific HLA alleles at a false discovery rate of 0.05. A later analysis found that HLA-associated TCR beta chains were more clonally expanded and had lower generation probabilities than equally common non-associated chains. The classifier was reported to diagnose cytomegalovirus status with high specificity and sensitivity in both the original and validation cohorts. A later genetic analysis reported fewer N-insertions in productive TCRs among donors in an Asian-associated ancestry cluster than the 666-donor mean. According to a later analysis, TCR association rates differed among HLA loci, with DRB1 alleles showing the most associated TCRs and HLA-C alleles showing the fewest. Because some donors lacked HLA typing at each locus, the association tests relied only on the typed subset. Roughly 15 rarely observed V segments, including chromosome 9 orphons, were excluded from the earlier analysis of several hundred of the donors because counts were too low. Correlated functional status among segregating V segments might reflect linkage disequilibrium, but an unknown experimental factor could not be ruled out. The cohort was sequenced for TCR beta chains only, and without alpha or paired-chain data the features that could be detected were limited. When HLA alleles, especially DR and DQ, strongly co-occurred, TCR associations were difficult to assign to individual alleles. A few of the identified cytomegalovirus-associated TCR beta chains were confirmed in vitro to be specific for cytomegalovirus antigens. Some IMGT-functional V segments, including TRBV6-2 and TRBV6-3, could not be distinguished by the 87-base-pair reads and were therefore excluded. The presence/absence analyses assumed that sequencing depth was roughly uniform across donors, and that assumption may not be true. Immune exposure information for the cohort was limited to CMV serostatus. A later genetic analysis associated a missense DCLRE1C variant with V-gene and J-gene trimming of TCR beta chains, and an independent cohort replicated the association. An earlier analysis of around 500 of the donors showed that most TCR beta V segments appeared in productive rearrangements either about 87% or about 30% of the time, which broadly matched IMGT annotations. According to the authors, the approach could potentially be generalized to other disease states and immunological phenotypes. A later analysis reported that several top co-occurrence clusters appeared linked to parvovirus B19, influenza, CMV and Epstein-Barr virus. The study gave a list of 150 to 200 TCR beta chains associated with cytomegalovirus.

The cohort was made up of 500 to 850 healthy bone marrow donors. Cohort members were all nominally healthy when sampled, although unrecorded immune exposures were likely present. The donor was CMV seronegative and belonged to the group of 352 seronegative cohort members. A peripheral blood sample was provided by each donor, and peripheral blood mononuclear cells were used for TCR beta sequencing. Genomic DNA extraction from the blood cell samples was performed with the Qiagen DNeasy Blood Extraction Kit. The source material was PBMCs. The chain links TRBV30 with TRBJ2-7, with 7 junctional bases fitting TRBD2. The TCR originated in a woman between 25 and 40 years old in good health and CMV-seronegative. The sequenced DNA: TGTGCCTGGAACAGCGGGGCGACCTACGAGCAGTACTTC. Translation gives CAWNSGATYEQYF.